This TCR beta chain was identified during a study of a mutant IDH1 vaccine in newly diagnosed glioma. The overall study: Receipt of radiotherapy, temozolomide, or both preceded the study, and most received both.

The CDR3 length is 16 residues. CDR1 is SEHNR, CDR2 FQNEAQ, per germline (reference sequence). With 4 bases removed from V and 4 bases from J, the gap between germline ends came to 18 bases. The time point denotes: baseline, week 1 (first vaccination visit). As to treatment: pre-vaccination baseline after standard-of-care therapy. Each donor presented with a new WHO grade 3 or 4 astrocytoma that tested IDH1-mutant and showed ATRX loss. To note about this clone: Its antigen is not known.

Repertoires were generated with immunoSEQ multiplex PCR, while TCRdb's copy carries only in-frame clones and drops some. Counted here are about 34,000 clones, more than 70% occurring once; the ten biggest clones make up 9%. Points from the study as a whole: Pseudoprogression appears to have had no connection to changes in top peripheral T cell clonotypes.

The sample was peripheral blood mononuclear cells (PBMCs), taken from a glioma patient treated with radiotherapy, temozolomide or both. This TCR was sampled from a man aged 45-65 years with glioma. Some clones in this sample may be carry-over from other donors' samples. This chain links TRBV7-9 with TRBJ2-3, with D maybe TRBD2 (6 bases). CDR3 in amino acids: CASSWPGGAPADTQYF. In nucleotides, the CDR3 is TGTGCCAGCAGCTGGCCCGGGGGAGCTCCGGCAGATACGCAGTATTTT.